These T cell receptor beta chains were read from a single sample in a study of Graves' ophthalmopathy and Graves' hyperthyroidism. TCRdb independently ran MiXCR on the multiplex PCR reads; one entry per CDR3 protein. This sample yields a few hundred thousand distinct CDR3 sequences, of which 15% to 19% are seen a single time; 5.5% to 8% belongs to the top ten. The source material was peripheral blood. The receptors were gathered from a young woman with stable Graves' hyperthyroidism. Both conserved end residues are part of each CDR3. D genes are given only for firm matches. A row's size may be missing; if present it is once, few, many or a size class.

clone_size: few
d_call: TRBD1
j_call: TRBJ2-7
v_call: TRBV19
cdr3_aa: CASSRTGTGTYEQYF
cdr3_nt: TGTGCCAGTAGTAGAACCGGGACAGGGACCTACGAGCAGTACTTC

clone_size: many
d_call: NA
j_call: TRBJ1-1
v_call: TRBV6-5
cdr3_aa: CASSYLGTEAFF
cdr3_nt: TGTGCCAGCAGTTATCTGGGAACTGAAGCTTTCTTT

clone_size: many
d_call: NA
j_call: TRBJ2-5
v_call: TRBV2
cdr3_aa: CASSGGGETQYF
cdr3_nt: TGTGCCAGCAGTGGAGGGGGAGAGACCCAGTACTTC

clone_size: NA
d_call: NA
j_call: TRBJ1-1
v_call: TRBV5-6
cdr3_aa: CASSLPSGRPNTEAFF
cdr3_nt: TGTGCCAGCAGCTTACCCAGTGGCAGGCCGAACACTGAAGCTTTCTTT

clone_size: many
d_call: NA
j_call: TRBJ1-1
v_call: TRBV19
cdr3_aa: CASSMDWNTEAFF
cdr3_nt: TGTGCCAGTAGTATGGACTGGAACACTGAAGCTTTCTTT

clone_size: many
d_call: NA
j_call: TRBJ1-3
v_call: TRBV7-2
cdr3_aa: CASSSGISGNTIYF
cdr3_nt: TGTGCCAGCAGCTCGGGTATCTCTGGAAACACCATATATTTT

clone_size: many
d_call: NA
j_call: TRBJ1-1
v_call: TRBV5-1
cdr3_aa: CASSLAGQGNTEAFF
cdr3_nt: TGCGCCAGCAGCTTGGCCGGTCAGGGAAACACTGAAGCTTTCTTT

clone_size: many
d_call: NA
j_call: TRBJ2-7
v_call: TRBV6-1
cdr3_aa: CASALRVTEQYF
cdr3_nt: TGTGCCAGCGCGTTGAGGGTAACCGAGCAGTACTTC

clone_size: few
d_call: TRBD1
j_call: TRBJ2-2
v_call: TRBV24-1
cdr3_aa: CATERTGVHTGELFF
cdr3_nt: TGTGCCACCGAAAGGACAGGGGTTCACACCGGGGAGCTGTTTTTT

clone_size: many
d_call: NA
j_call: TRBJ2-7
v_call: TRBV5-1
cdr3_aa: CASSFGAGGGDEQYF
cdr3_nt: TGCGCCAGCAGCTTTGGAGCGGGCGGGGGCGACGAGCAGTACTTC